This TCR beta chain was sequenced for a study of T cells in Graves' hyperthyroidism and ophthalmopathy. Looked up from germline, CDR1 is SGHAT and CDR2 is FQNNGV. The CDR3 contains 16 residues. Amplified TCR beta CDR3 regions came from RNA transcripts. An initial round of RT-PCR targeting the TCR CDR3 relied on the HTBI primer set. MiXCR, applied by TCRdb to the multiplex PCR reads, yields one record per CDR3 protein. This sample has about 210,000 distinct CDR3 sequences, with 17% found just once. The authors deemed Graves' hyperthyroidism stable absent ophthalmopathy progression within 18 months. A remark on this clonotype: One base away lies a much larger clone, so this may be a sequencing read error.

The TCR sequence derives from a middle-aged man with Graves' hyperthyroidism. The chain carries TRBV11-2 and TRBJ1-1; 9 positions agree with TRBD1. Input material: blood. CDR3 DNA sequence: TGTGCCAGCAGCCCCCAGAGGGACAGGGCGGGCACTGAAGTTTTCTTT. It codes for CASSPQRDRAGTEVFF.